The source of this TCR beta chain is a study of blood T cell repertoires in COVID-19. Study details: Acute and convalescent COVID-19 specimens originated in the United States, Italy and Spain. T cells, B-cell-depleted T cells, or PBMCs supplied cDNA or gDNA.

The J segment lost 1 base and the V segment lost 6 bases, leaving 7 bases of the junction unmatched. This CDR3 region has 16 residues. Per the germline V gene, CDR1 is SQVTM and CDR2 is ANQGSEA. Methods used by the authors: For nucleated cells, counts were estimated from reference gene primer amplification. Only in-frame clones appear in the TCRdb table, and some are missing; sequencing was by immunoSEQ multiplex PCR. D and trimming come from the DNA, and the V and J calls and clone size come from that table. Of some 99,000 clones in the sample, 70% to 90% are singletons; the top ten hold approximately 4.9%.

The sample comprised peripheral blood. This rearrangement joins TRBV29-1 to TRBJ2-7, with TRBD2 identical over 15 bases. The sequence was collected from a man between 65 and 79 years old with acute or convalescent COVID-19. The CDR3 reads CSVFKGLAGGSYEQYF. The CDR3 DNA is TGCAGCGTCTTCAAGGGACTAGCGGGGGGATCCTACGAGCAGTACTTC.